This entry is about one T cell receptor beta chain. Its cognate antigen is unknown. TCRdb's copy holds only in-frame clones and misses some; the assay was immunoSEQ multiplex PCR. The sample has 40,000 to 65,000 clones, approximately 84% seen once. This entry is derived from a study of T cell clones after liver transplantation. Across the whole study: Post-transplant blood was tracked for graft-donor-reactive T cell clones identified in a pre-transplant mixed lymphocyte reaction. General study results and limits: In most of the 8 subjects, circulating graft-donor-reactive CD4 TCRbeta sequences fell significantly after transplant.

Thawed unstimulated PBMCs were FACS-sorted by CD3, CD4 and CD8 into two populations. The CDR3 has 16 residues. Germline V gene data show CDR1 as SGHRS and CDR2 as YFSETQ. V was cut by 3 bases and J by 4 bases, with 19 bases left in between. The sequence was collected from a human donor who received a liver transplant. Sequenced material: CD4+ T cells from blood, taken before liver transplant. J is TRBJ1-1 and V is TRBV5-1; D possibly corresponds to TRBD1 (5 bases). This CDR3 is CASSSTQDMRGTEAFF. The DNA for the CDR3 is TGCGCCAGCAGCTCCACCCAGGACATGAGGGGCACTGAAGCTTTCTTT.